This paragraph covers one TCR beta chain sequence. Its antigen is not identified. These data originate in a study of cytomegalovirus exposure and HLA in healthy donors. Notes on the study in general: In all likelihood, a cluster of highly shared sequence variants was a sequencing artifact. Donors were assumed by presence/absence analyses to have roughly uniform sequencing depth. Most subjects had HLA-A and HLA-B alleles reportedly predicted accurately by TCR beta sequences.

Vbeta (60) and Jbeta (13) primers were used in the PCR. The table came from immunoSEQ multiplex PCR; TCRdb's copy has only in-frame clones and leaves some out. Of about 150,000 clones listed, 75% to 80% are singletons. This CDR3 region has 16 residues. The trim removed 5 bases at V and 5 bases at J, leaving 9 bases unmatched. Germline-derived CDR1 and CDR2 are SGHTA and FQGNSA. This chain uses TRBV7-2 with TRBJ2-5, with TRBD2 identical over 12 bases. Material: PBMCs. This clonotype was sampled from a male donor in good health and CMV-seronegative. The CDR3 region is CASSPGTSGPRETQYF. CDR3 DNA sequence: TGTGCCAGCAGCCCCGGGACTAGCGGGCCTCGGGAGACCCAGTACTTC.